The clone carrying this T cell receptor beta chain was observed a few times. Its antigen remains unidentified. These data originate in a study of identical twins. TCRdb processed the 5' RACE reads anew with MiXCR; each CDR3 protein has one entry. The data contain about 340,000 distinct CDR3 sequences, about 12% of them singletons. Study-level results: Partial confounding of zero-insertion analyses by invariant MAIT and iNKT cells was possible.

This sample was shared with a second study, whose subject was yellow fever vaccine responses in identical twins.

This TCR was sampled from a woman aged 18-29 years in good health. Material for sequencing was CD8+ T cells sorted from blood.

The DNA of the CDR3 is TGTGCCAGCCTTGGGGACAGGGGGGAGAAGAACACCGGGGAGCTGTTTTTT. Amino acid sequence: CASLGDRGEKNTGELFF. The chain is built from TRBV5-8 and TRBJ2-2, with 11 bases fitting TRBD1. Trimming cost V 7 bases and J 1 base; bases outside gene matches: 9. The CDR3 is 17 amino acids. Germline V CDR1 and CDR2: SGHTS, YDEGEE.